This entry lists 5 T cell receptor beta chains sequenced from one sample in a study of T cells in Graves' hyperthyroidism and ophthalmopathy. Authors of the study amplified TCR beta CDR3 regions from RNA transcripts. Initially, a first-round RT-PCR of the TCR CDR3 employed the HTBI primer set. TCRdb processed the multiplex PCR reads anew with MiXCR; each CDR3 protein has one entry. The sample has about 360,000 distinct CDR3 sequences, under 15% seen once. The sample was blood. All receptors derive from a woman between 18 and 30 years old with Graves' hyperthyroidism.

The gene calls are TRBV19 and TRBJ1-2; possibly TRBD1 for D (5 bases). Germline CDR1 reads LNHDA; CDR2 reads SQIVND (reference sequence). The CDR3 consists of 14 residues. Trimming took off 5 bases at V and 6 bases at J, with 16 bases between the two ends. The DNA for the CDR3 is TGTGCCAGTAGTCCCATGACAAGGGACGATGGCTACACCTTC. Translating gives CASSPMTRDDGYTF. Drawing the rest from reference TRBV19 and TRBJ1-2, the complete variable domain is DGGITQSPKYLFRKEGQNVTLSCEQNLNHDAMYWYRQDPGQGLRLIYYSQIVNDFQKGDIAEGYSVSREKKESFPLTVTSAQKNPTAFYLCASSPMTRDDGYTFGSGTRLTVV.

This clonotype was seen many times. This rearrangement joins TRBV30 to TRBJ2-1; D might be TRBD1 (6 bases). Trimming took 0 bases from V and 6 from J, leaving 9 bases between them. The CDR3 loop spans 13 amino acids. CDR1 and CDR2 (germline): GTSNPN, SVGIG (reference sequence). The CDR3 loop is CAWSVQTGNEQFF. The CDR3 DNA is TGTGCCTGGAGTGTACAGACAGGCAATGAGCAGTTCTTC. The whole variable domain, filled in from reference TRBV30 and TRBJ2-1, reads SQTIHQWPATLVQPVGSPLSLECTVEGTSNPNLYWYRQAAGRGLQLLFYSVGIGQISSEVPQNLSASRPQDRQFILSSKKLLLSDSGFYLCAWSVQTGNEQFFGPGTRLTVL.

The CDR3 DNA is TGTGCCAGCAGGACAGGGACGGGGGAGCAGTTCTTC. Amino acid sequence: CASRTGTGEQFF. This chain links TRBV6-1 with TRBJ2-1; 7 bases map to TRBD1. The CDR3 consists of 12 residues. Germline CDR1 reads MNHNS; CDR2 reads SASEGT. The V segment lost 6 bases and the J segment 10 bases; nucleotides outside the gene matches: 6.

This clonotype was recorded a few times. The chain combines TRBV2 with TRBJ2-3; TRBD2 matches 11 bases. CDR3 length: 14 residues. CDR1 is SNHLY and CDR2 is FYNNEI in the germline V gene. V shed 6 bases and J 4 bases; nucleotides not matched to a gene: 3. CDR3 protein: CASRGLAVPDTQYF. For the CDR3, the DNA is TGTGCCAGCAGGGGACTAGCGGTCCCAGATACGCAGTATTTT.

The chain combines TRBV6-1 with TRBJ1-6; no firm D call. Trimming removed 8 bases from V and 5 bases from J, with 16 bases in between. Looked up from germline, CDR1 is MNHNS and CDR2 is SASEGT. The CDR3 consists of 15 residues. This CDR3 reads CASGPLSADNSPLHF. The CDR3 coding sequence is TGTGCCAGCGGCCCTTTGAGCGCCGATAATTCACCCCTCCACTTT.